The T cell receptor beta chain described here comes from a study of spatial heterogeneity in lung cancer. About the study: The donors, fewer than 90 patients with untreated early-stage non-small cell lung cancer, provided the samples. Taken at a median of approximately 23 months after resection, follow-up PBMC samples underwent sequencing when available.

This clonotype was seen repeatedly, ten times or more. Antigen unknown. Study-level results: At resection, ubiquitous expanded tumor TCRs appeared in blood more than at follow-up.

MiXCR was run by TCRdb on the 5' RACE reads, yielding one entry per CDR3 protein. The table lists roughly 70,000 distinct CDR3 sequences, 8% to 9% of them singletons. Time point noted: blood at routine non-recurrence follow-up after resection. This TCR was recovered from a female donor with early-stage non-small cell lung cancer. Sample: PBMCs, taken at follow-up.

CDR3 in DNA: TGTGCCAGCAGCCCGGGACAGGAGACTGAAGCTTTCTTT. As protein: CASSPGQETEAFF. The V call is TRBV7-3, the J call TRBJ1-1, with 8 positions matching TRBD1. With V trimmed by 5 bases and J by 5 bases, 4 bases remained unmatched. The V gene's germline CDR1 is SGHTA and CDR2 FQGTGA. The CDR3 sequence is 13 residues long. The full variable domain, completed using reference TRBV7-3 and TRBJ1-1, is GAGVSQTPSNKVTEKGKYVELRCDPISGHTALYWYRQSLGQGPEFLIYFQGTGAADDSGLPNDRFFAVRPEGSVSTLKIQRTERGDSAVYLCASSPGQETEAFFGQGTRLTVV.